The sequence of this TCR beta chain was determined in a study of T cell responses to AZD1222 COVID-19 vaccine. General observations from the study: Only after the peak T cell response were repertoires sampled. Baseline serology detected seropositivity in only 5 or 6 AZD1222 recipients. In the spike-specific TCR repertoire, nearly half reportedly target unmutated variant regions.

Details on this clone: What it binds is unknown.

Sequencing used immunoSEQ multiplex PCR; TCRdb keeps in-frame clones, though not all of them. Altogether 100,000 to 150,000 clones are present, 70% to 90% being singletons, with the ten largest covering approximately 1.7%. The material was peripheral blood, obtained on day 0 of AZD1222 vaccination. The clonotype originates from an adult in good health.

The CDR3 protein is CAWSVIATQNTEAFF. The CDR3 DNA follows: TGTGCCTGGAGTGTAATAGCGACCCAAAACACTGAAGCTTTCTTT. V is TRBV30 and J is TRBJ1-1; unclear D gene. CDR1 GTSNPN and CDR2 SVGIG come from the germline V gene (reference sequence). Trimming took 0 bases from V and 2 from J, leaving 13 bases between them. The CDR3 sequence is 15 residues long.